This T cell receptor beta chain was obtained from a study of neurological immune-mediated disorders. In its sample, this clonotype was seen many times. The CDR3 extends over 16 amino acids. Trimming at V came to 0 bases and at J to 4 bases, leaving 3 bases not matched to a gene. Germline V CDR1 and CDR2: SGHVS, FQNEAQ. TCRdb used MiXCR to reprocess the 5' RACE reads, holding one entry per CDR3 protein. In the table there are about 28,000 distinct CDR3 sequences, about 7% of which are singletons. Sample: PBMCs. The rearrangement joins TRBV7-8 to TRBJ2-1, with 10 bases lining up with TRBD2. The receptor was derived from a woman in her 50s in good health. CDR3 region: CASSLARTSGYNEQFF. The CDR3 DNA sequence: TGTGCCAGCAGCTTAGCTAGGACTAGCGGTTACAATGAGCAGTTCTTC.